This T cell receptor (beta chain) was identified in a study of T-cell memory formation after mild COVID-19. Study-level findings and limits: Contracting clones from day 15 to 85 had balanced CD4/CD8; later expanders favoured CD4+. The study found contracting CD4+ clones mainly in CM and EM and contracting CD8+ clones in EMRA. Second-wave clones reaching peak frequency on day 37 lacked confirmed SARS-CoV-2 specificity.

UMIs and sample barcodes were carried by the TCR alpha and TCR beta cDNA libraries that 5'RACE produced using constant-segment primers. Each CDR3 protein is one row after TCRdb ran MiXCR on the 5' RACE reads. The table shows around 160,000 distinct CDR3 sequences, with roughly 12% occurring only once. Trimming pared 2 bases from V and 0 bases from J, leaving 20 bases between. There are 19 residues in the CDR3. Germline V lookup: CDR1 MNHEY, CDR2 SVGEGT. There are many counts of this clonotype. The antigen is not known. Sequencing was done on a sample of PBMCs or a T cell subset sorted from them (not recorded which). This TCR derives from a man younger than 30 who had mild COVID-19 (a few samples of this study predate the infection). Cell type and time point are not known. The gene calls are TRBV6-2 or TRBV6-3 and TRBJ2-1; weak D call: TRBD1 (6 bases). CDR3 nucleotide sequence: TGTGCCAGCAGTTACAGACCCTGGGACACCTTAAGCTCCTACAATGAGCAGTTCTTC. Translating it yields CASSYRPWDTLSSYNEQFF.